One and the same sample provided the 2 T cell receptor beta chains below, sequenced in a study of technical replicates of blood from four donors. Profiling relied on immunoSEQ multiplex PCR, and the TCRdb table lists in-frame clones only, not all of them. Counted here are around 80,000 clones, 95% to 98% occurring once; the ten biggest clones make up approximately 0.15%. Sequenced: T cells isolated from PBMCs. The receptors shown here come from a human donor in good health.

The chain joins TRBV13 to TRBJ1-1; D gene unclear. Trimming took off 2 bases at V and 2 bases at J, with 18 bases between the two ends. CDR1 is PRHDT, CDR2 FYEKMQ, per germline (reference sequence). This CDR3 has 17 residues. The CDR3 sequence is CASSLLRRGQVNTEAFF. DNA for the CDR3: TGTGCCAGCAGCTTACTTCGTCGGGGTCAAGTAAACACTGAAGCTTTCTTT. Using reference TRBV13 and TRBJ1-1 for the parts outside the CDR3, the full variable domain is AAGVIQSPRHLIKEKRETATLKCYPIPRHDTVYWYQQGPGQDPQFLISFYEKMQSDKGSIPDRFSAQQFSDYHSELNMSSLELGDSALYFCASSLLRRGQVNTEAFFGQGTRLTVV.

This chain links TRBV15 with TRBJ1-2; TRBD1 aligns across 9 bases. CDR3 length: 13 amino acids. Germline CDR1 reads LNHNV; CDR2 reads YYDKDF (reference sequence). With V trimmed by 3 bases and J by 7 bases, 3 bases remained unmatched. CDR3 nucleotide sequence: TGTGCCACCAGCAGGACAGGGGGGGGTGGCTACACCTTC. It encodes CATSRTGGGGYTF.